A single sample is the source of the 7 T cell receptor beta chains below, sequenced in a study of shared clonotypes between healthy human individuals. Naivety among CD8 cells was defined by CD45RO negativity and positive CCR7 selection, thereby excluding terminally differentiated effector memory CD45RA+ cells. Some clones are missing from TCRdb's copy, which holds only in-frame ones; the method was immunoSEQ multiplex PCR. Of about 2.1 million clones in the sample, roughly 93% were seen once. The sample consisted of naive CD8+ T cells from PBMCs. These receptors all stem from a man between 18 and 29 years old in good health. Some clones in this sample may be carry-over from other donors' samples.

The rearrangement links TRBV9 to TRBJ2-1; D is unresolved. The V gene's germline CDR1 is SGDLS and CDR2 YYNGEE. V shed 3 bases and J shed 0 bases, with 7 bases lying between them. The CDR3 length is 14 residues. CDR3 protein: CASSGSSSYNEQFF. The CDR3 DNA is TGTGCCAGCAGCGGGAGTAGCTCCTACAATGAGCAGTTCTTC.

This rearrangement joins TRBV25-1 to TRBJ2-7; a weak D match, TRBD2 (6 bases). Germline V gives CDR1 MGHDK, CDR2 SYGVNS. The CDR3 has 14 amino acids. V gave up 2 bases and J gave up 2 bases, with 10 bases separating them. The CDR3 DNA reads as TGTGCCAGCAGTGAAATAACGGGGGCCTACGAGCAGTACTTC. Its translation is CASSEITGAYEQYF.

The CDR3 region is CASSLSGDSFYYGYTF. CDR3 bases: TGTGCCAGCAGCTTATCTGGGGACAGTTTTTACTATGGCTACACCTTC. The rearrangement uses TRBV7-3 and TRBJ1-2, with 7 bases matching TRBD1. Germline CDR1 reads SGHTA; CDR2 reads FQGTGA. This CDR3 contains 16 residues. The V and J ends lost 2 bases and 3 bases, in that order; junction bases with no gene match: 9. Full variable domain (missing parts from reference TRBV7-3 and TRBJ1-2): GAGVSQTPSNKVTEKGKYVELRCDPISGHTALYWYRQSLGQGPEFLIYFQGTGAADDSGLPNDRFFAVRPEGSVSTLKIQRTERGDSAVYLCASSLSGDSFYYGYTFGSGTRLTVV.

Here the CDR3 DNA reads TGTGCCAGCAGTTTATTGCGGGAGCGGCCTGGGGCCAACGTCCTGACTTTC. Amino acid sequence: CASSLLRERPGANVLTF. The gene calls are TRBV27 and TRBJ2-6; 7 bases are shared with TRBD2. The germline gives CDR1 MNHEY, CDR2 SMNVEV (reference sequence). Losses at the gene ends were 1 base for V and 2 bases for J; bases not matched to a gene: 5. The CDR3 totals 17 residues. Together with reference TRBV27 and TRBJ2-6, the CDR3 gives the full variable domain: EAQVTQNPRYLITVTGKKLTVTCSQNMNHEYMSWYRQDPGLGLRQIYYSMNVEVTDKGDVPEGYKVSRKEKRNFPLILESPSPNQTSLYFCASSLLRERPGANVLTFGAGSRLTVL.

This sequence joins TRBV15 and TRBJ2-7; D may be TRBD2 (5 bases). Per germline, CDR1 LNHNV and CDR2 YYDKDF (reference sequence). V was trimmed by 4 bases and J by 0 bases, leaving 10 bases between them. This CDR3 region has 14 residues. The DNA for the CDR3 is TGTGCCACCAGCATAGTCGGGAACTCCTACGAGCAGTACTTC. This codes for CATSIVGNSYEQYF.

A word on this clone: Other DNA sequences within the sample encode an identical CDR3. The genes are TRBV5-4 and TRBJ1-3; D is undetermined. Germline CDR1 SGHNT, CDR2 YYREEE (reference sequence). V was trimmed by 2 bases and J by 4 bases, leaving 1 base between them. The CDR3 extends over 11 amino acids. The CDR3 bases are TGTGCCAGCAGCTTCGGAAACACCATATATTTT. It yields the protein CASSFGNTIYF.

The J gene is TRBJ2-6, the V gene TRBV5-6; D ambiguous. V was clipped by 5 bases and J by 0 bases, with 9 bases between them. There are 15 residues in the CDR3. Germline CDR1 reads SGHDT; CDR2 reads YYEEEE. This CDR3 reads CASSSEPSGANVLTF. CDR3 sequence (DNA): TGTGCCAGCAGTTCTGAGCCCTCTGGGGCCAACGTCCTGACTTTC. Drawing the rest from reference TRBV5-6 and TRBJ2-6, the complete variable domain is DAGVTQSPTHLIKTRGQQVTLRCSPKSGHDTVSWYQQALGQGPQFIFQYYEEEERQRGNFPDRFSGHQFPNYSSELNVNALLLGDSALYLCASSSEPSGANVLTFGAGSRLTVL.